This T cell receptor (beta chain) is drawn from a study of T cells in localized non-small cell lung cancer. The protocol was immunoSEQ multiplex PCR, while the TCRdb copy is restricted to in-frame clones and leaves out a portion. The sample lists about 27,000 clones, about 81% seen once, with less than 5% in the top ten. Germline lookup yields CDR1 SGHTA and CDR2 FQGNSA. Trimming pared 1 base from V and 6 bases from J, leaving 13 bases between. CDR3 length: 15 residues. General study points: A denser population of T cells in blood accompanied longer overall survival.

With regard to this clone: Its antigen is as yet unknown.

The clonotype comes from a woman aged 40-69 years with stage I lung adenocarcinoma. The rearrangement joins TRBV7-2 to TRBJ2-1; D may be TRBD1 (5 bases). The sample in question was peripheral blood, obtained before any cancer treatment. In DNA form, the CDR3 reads TGTGCCAGCAGCTTAGTTTCAGGGTACGGCAATGAGCAGTTCTTC. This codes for CASSLVSGYGNEQFF.